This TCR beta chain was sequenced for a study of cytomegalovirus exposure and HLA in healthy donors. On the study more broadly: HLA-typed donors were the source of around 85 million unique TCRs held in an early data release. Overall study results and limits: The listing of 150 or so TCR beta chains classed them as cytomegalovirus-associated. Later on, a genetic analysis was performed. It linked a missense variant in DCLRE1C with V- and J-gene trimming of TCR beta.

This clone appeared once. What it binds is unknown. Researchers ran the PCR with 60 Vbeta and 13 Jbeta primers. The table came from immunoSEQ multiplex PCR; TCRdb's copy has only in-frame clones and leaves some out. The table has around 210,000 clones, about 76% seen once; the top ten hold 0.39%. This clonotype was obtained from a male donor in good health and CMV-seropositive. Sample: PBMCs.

The chain's CDR3 is CASSFLAGGDEQYF. The CDR3 DNA sequence: TGTGCCAGCAGCTTTTTGGCAGGGGGCGACGAGCAGTACTTC. The chain combines TRBV11-3 with TRBJ2-7; 8 nucleotides line up with TRBD1. The CDR3 totals 14 residues. With 3 bases clipped from V and 5 bases from J, the junction kept 6 bases outside the gene matches. Germline lookup yields CDR1 SGHNT and CDR2 YENEEA.